The 5 T cell receptor beta chains below come from one sample, sequenced in a study of T-cell memory formation after mild COVID-19. TCRdb re-analysed the 5' RACE reads in MiXCR, keeping a single row per CDR3 protein. Here the sample spans 580,000 or so distinct CDR3 sequences, roughly a sixth being singletons. What was sequenced was PBMCs or a T cell subset sorted from them (not recorded which). These receptors came from an adult woman who had mild COVID-19 (a few samples of this study predate the infection). Cell type and time point are not known.

The chain links TRBV7-9 to TRBJ2-5; 10 bases match TRBD1. V dropped 4 bases and J dropped 3; count of bases not matched to a gene: 11. This CDR3 region has 17 residues. Germline V gene lookup returns CDR1 SEHNR and CDR2 FQNEAQ (reference sequence). CDR3 DNA: TGTGCCAGCAGCTCCCGGGACAGGGGATCGACCGAAGAGACCCAGTACTTC. Translating it yields CASSSRDRGSTEETQYF.

The chain combines TRBV4-3 with TRBJ1-6, with D tentatively TRBD1 (6 bases). The CDR3 is 16 residues long. Germline values: CDR1 LGHNA, CDR2 YSLEER. V was trimmed by 4 bases and J by 0 bases, leaving 10 bases between them. CDR3 in amino acids: CASSRGQSSYNSPLHF. The CDR3 nucleotides read TGCGCCAGCAGCCGCGGACAGAGCTCCTATAATTCACCCCTCCACTTT.

The DNA for the CDR3 is TGTGCCAGCAGTTTGATCCCGGGGGGCACAGATACGCAGTATTTT. This codes for CASSLIPGGTDTQYF. The chain employs TRBV12-3 or TRBV12-4 and TRBJ2-3, with D possibly matching TRBD2 (6 bases). V was trimmed by 3 bases and J by 1 base, leaving 11 bases between them. This CDR3 region has 15 residues.

The table lists this clonotype with many counts. One junction end disagrees with the germline gene, perhaps due to a read error. The chain employs TRBV7-7 and TRBJ2-1; 8 bases match TRBD2. The CDR3 loop spans 15 amino acids. Germline V gene data show CDR1 as SSHAT and CDR2 as FNYEAQ (reference sequence). The CDR3 here is CASSPLVGRDNEQFF. The DNA of the CDR3 is TGTGCTAGCAGCCCCCTTGTCGGGAGGGACAATGAGCAGTTCTTC.

This clonotype was picked up many times. V and J are TRBV24-1 and TRBJ2-5, with D possibly being TRBD1 (6 bases). The germline V and J ends were trimmed by 4 bases and 5 bases, with 16 bases remaining between them. The CDR3 length is 15 residues. Germline CDR1 KGHDR, CDR2 SFDVKD. The CDR3: CATSEPTGGRETQYF. The CDR3 nucleotides are TGTGCCACCAGTGAGCCGACAGGCGGCCGGGAGACCCAGTACTTC.